These T cell receptor beta chains were read from a single sample in a study of T cells in localized non-small cell lung cancer. Profiled with immunoSEQ multiplex PCR; TCRdb holds only in-frame clones, not every one. The table lists some 33,000 clones, over 80% of them singletons. The material was PBMCs, obtained before any cancer treatment. Source of these receptors: a man aged 40 to 70 with stage II lung adenocarcinoma. Both conserved end residues are part of each CDR3. Fields, in order: V gene, J gene, D gene, clone size, CDR3 DNA, CDR3 protein. The D gene is left open where the match is weak. Clone size is not always given. Where it is, it says once, few, many or a class for expanded clones.

v_call: TRBV6-1; j_call: TRBJ2-7; d_call: TRBD1; clone_size: -; cdr3_nt: TGTGCCAGCAGGCCACCGGGACAGGGCTACGAGCAGTACTTC; cdr3_aa: CASRPPGQGYEQYF
v_call: TRBV14; j_call: TRBJ2-3; d_call: -; clone_size: -; cdr3_nt: TGTGCCAGCAGCCTGGCCCTCACAGATACGCAGTATTTT; cdr3_aa: CASSLALTDTQYF
v_call: TRBV2; j_call: TRBJ1-5; d_call: -; clone_size: -; cdr3_nt: TGTGCCAGCAGTGAAGCTGGTAGATTCTCTCAGCCCCAGCATTTT; cdr3_aa: CASSEAGRFSQPQHF
v_call: TRBV15; j_call: TRBJ2-2; d_call: TRBD1; clone_size: -; cdr3_nt: TGTGCCACCAGCAGAGACGGGACAGGGACCGGGGAGCTGTTTTTT; cdr3_aa: CATSRDGTGTGELFF
v_call: TRBV28; j_call: TRBJ1-5; d_call: -; clone_size: -; cdr3_nt: TGTGCCAGCAGTTTCTTACAGTCCAATCAGCCCCAGCATTTT; cdr3_aa: CASSFLQSNQPQHF
v_call: TRBV5-4; j_call: TRBJ2-3; d_call: -; clone_size: -; cdr3_nt: TGTGCCAGCAGCTTGGATCCAGGGAATGCTCGTTGGAGCACAGATACGCAGTATTTT; cdr3_aa: CASSLDPGNARWSTDTQYF
v_call: TRBV11-3; j_call: TRBJ2-1; d_call: -; clone_size: -; cdr3_nt: TGTGCCAGCAGCTTGGGCCTGCTCGATGAGCAGTTCTTC; cdr3_aa: CASSLGLLDEQFF
v_call: TRBV18; j_call: TRBJ1-1; d_call: -; clone_size: medium-sized; cdr3_nt: TGTGCCAGCCTCTACGATCAGATCCCGGGGACTGAAGCTTTCTTT; cdr3_aa: CASLYDQIPGTEAFF
v_call: TRBV10-3; j_call: TRBJ2-4; d_call: -; clone_size: -; cdr3_nt: TGTGCCATCAGTGAGTTCCGAGGGTCGGGCGAAAACATTCAGTACTTC; cdr3_aa: CAISEFRGSGENIQYF
v_call: TRBV7-2; j_call: TRBJ2-7; d_call: -; clone_size: once; cdr3_nt: TGTGCCAGCAGCTCAACTTACGAGCAGTACTTC; cdr3_aa: CASSSTYEQYF
v_call: TRBV7-9; j_call: TRBJ1-3; d_call: -; clone_size: -; cdr3_nt: TGTGCCAGCAGCCCCCGTTCTGGAAACACCATATATTTT; cdr3_aa: CASSPRSGNTIYF
v_call: TRBV28; j_call: TRBJ1-5; d_call: -; clone_size: -; cdr3_nt: TGTGCCAGCCGCATGGGAGGGACCAATCAGCCCCAGCATTTT; cdr3_aa: CASRMGGTNQPQHF
v_call: TRBV7-8; j_call: TRBJ1-1; d_call: -; clone_size: once; cdr3_nt: TGTGCCAGCAGCTCCTCCCTTGGGAACACTGAAGCTTTCTTT; cdr3_aa: CASSSSLGNTEAFF
v_call: TRBV19; j_call: TRBJ1-1; d_call: -; clone_size: -; cdr3_nt: TGTGCCAGTAGTATTGGGGATATAACGAACACTGAAGCTTTCTTT; cdr3_aa: CASSIGDITNTEAFF
v_call: TRBV9; j_call: TRBJ1-2; d_call: TRBD1; clone_size: -; cdr3_nt: TGTGCCAGCAGCGTAGGGGACAGTGAAAACTATGGCTACACCTTC; cdr3_aa: CASSVGDSENYGYTF
v_call: TRBV19; j_call: TRBJ1-6; d_call: -; clone_size: once; cdr3_nt: TGTGCCAGTAGATCCCTAGGGACTTCACCCCTCCACTTT; cdr3_aa: CASRSLGTSPLHF
v_call: TRBV19; j_call: TRBJ1-5; d_call: -; clone_size: -; cdr3_nt: TGTGCCAGTAGTATTTCTGCCAGAGACGGTCAGCCCCAGCATTTT; cdr3_aa: CASSISARDGQPQHF
v_call: TRBV28; j_call: TRBJ1-5; d_call: -; clone_size: -; cdr3_nt: TGTGCCAGCAGTCCACACCACGGAACTCAGCCCCAGCATTTT; cdr3_aa: CASSPHHGTQPQHF
v_call: TRBV6-1; j_call: TRBJ2-1; d_call: -; clone_size: -; cdr3_nt: TGTGCCAGCAGTTGGGACCCGTCCAGGGAGCAGTTCTTC; cdr3_aa: CASSWDPSREQFF
v_call: TRBV14; j_call: TRBJ2-1; d_call: TRBD2; clone_size: -; cdr3_nt: TGTGCCAGCAGCCAAGAGACTAGCGGGTGGTCCTACAATGAGCAGTTCTTC; cdr3_aa: CASSQETSGWSYNEQFF
v_call: TRBV28; j_call: TRBJ2-3; d_call: -; clone_size: -; cdr3_nt: TGTGCCAGCAGAGGGCAGTGGCTGACAGATACGCAGTATTTT; cdr3_aa: CASRGQWLTDTQYF
v_call: TRBV6-5; j_call: TRBJ1-1; d_call: TRBD1; clone_size: -; cdr3_nt: TGTGCCAGCAGTCGCAGACAGGGTAATAAAGATTCAGCTTTCTTT; cdr3_aa: CASSRRQGNKDSAFF
v_call: TRBV15; j_call: TRBJ2-5; d_call: -; clone_size: -; cdr3_nt: TGTGCCACCAGCAGTTTCAGGGCCGAGACCCAGTACTTC; cdr3_aa: CATSSFRAETQYF
v_call: TRBV25-1; j_call: TRBJ2-1; d_call: -; clone_size: -; cdr3_nt: TGTGCCAGCAGTGAATATGGGGGGAATGAGCAGTTCTTC; cdr3_aa: CASSEYGGNEQFF
v_call: TRBV7-8; j_call: TRBJ2-1; d_call: -; clone_size: once; cdr3_nt: TGTGCCAGCAGCTTAGTAAGTACTCGCTCCTACAATGAGCAGTTCTTC; cdr3_aa: CASSLVSTRSYNEQFF
v_call: TRBV11-2; j_call: TRBJ2-7; d_call: -; clone_size: -; cdr3_nt: TGTGCCAGCAGCAAGACCTACGAGCAGTACTTC; cdr3_aa: CASSKTYEQYF
v_call: TRBV27; j_call: TRBJ2-1; d_call: TRBD2; clone_size: -; cdr3_nt: TGTGCCAGCAGTCCCCTAGCGGGAGGGCCGGACTCCTACAATGAGCAGTTCTTC; cdr3_aa: CASSPLAGGPDSYNEQFF
v_call: TRBV12-5; j_call: TRBJ1-5; d_call: TRBD1; clone_size: -; cdr3_nt: TGTGCTAGTGGTTTGGTGCTCAACAGGGGGAAGAATCAGCCCCAGCATTTT; cdr3_aa: CASGLVLNRGKNQPQHF
v_call: TRBV11-2; j_call: TRBJ1-4; d_call: -; clone_size: -; cdr3_nt: TGTGCCAGCAGCCCACCGGGGGGCGGCGAAAAACTGTTTTTT; cdr3_aa: CASSPPGGGEKLFF
v_call: TRBV9; j_call: TRBJ2-7; d_call: -; clone_size: -; cdr3_nt: TGTGCCAGCAGCACCCATCCCGAGTACGAGCAGTACTTC; cdr3_aa: CASSTHPEYEQYF
v_call: TRBV6-6; j_call: TRBJ2-7; d_call: TRBD1; clone_size: -; cdr3_nt: TGTGCCACGTGGACAGGGGGCGACGAGCAGTACTTC; cdr3_aa: CATWTGGDEQYF
v_call: TRBV4-1; j_call: TRBJ2-7; d_call: -; clone_size: few; cdr3_nt: TGCGCCAGCAGCCCGGCGGAGGGGGCGGGAGCCGGTTTCGGCGAGCAGTACTTC; cdr3_aa: CASSPAEGAGAGFGEQYF
v_call: TRBV9; j_call: TRBJ2-2; d_call: TRBD2; clone_size: -; cdr3_nt: TGTGCCAGCAGCGGCGCTACTGGACTAGCGGGAGACCCGAACACCGGGGAGCTGTTTTTT; cdr3_aa: CASSGATGLAGDPNTGELFF
v_call: TRBV29-1; j_call: TRBJ1-1; d_call: TRBD1; clone_size: -; cdr3_nt: TGCAGCGCCCGACAGGGGCTAGGGACTGAAGCTTTCTTT; cdr3_aa: CSARQGLGTEAFF
v_call: TRBV5-4; j_call: TRBJ2-1; d_call: TRBD1; clone_size: -; cdr3_nt: TGTGCCAGCACCCGGGGGACAGGGGATAATGAGCAGTTCTTC; cdr3_aa: CASTRGTGDNEQFF
v_call: TRBV5-6; j_call: TRBJ1-2; d_call: -; clone_size: -; cdr3_nt: TGTGCCAGCAGCCCGGGACCCCCCTATGGCTACACCTTC; cdr3_aa: CASSPGPPYGYTF